This T cell receptor beta chain was identified during a study of T cell changes during pregnancy in multiple sclerosis. Germline V gene lookup returns CDR1 SGHVS and CDR2 FNYEAQ. CDR3 size: 15 residues. V lost 5 bases, J lost 5 bases, and 10 bases stayed unmatched. Measured with immunoSEQ multiplex PCR; TCRdb has only the in-frame clones, and not every one. The top ten hold under 9.5% of the sample, which has around 45,000 clones, around 87% seen once. This clone has only a few counts. Material: CD8+ T cells from peripheral blood mononuclear cells, obtained in the second trimester of pregnancy. This clonotype was obtained from a female donor with multiple sclerosis, enrolled in a pregnancy study. The genes are TRBV7-6 and TRBJ1-1; the match to TRBD1 covers 8 bases. This CDR3 is CASSGDDRGGTEAFF. CDR3 nucleotides: TGTGCCAGCAGCGGAGACGACAGGGGAGGAACTGAAGCTTTCTTT.